This is a list of T cell receptor beta chains from one sample in a study of blood T cell repertoires in COVID-19. Some clones are missing from TCRdb's copy, which holds only in-frame ones; the method was immunoSEQ multiplex PCR. The data contain around 130,000 clones, over 80% of them singletons. Sequences were obtained from peripheral blood. These receptors all come from a man in his 60s with active or convalescent COVID-19. Both conserved end residues are part of each CDR3. The D gene is left open where the match is weak. Some rows mark clone size as missing; the rest say once, few, many or name a class of expanded clone.

v_gene: TRBV9
j_gene: TRBJ2-3
d_gene: TRBD2
abundance: .
len: 17
CDR3nt: TGTGCCAGCAGCGCAAGACTAGCGGGTAAGACCACAGATACGCAGTATTTT
CDR3aa: CASSARLAGKTTDTQYF

v_gene: TRBV7-2
j_gene: TRBJ2-1
d_gene: TRBD2
abundance: .
len: 19
CDR3nt: TGTGCCAGCAGCTCTTCGACTAGCGGGCATCATCCCCTTTACAATGAGCAGTTCTTC
CDR3aa: CASSSSTSGHHPLYNEQFF

v_gene: TRBV6-4
j_gene: TRBJ2-1
d_gene: TRBD2
abundance: .
len: 17
CDR3nt: TGTGCCAGCAGTGCTCTAGCGGGAGTTGCATCCTACAATGAGCAGTTCTTC
CDR3aa: CASSALAGVASYNEQFF

v_gene: TRBV28
j_gene: TRBJ2-7
d_gene: .
abundance: .
len: 15
CDR3nt: TGTGCCAGCAGTTTTAGAGGTTTCATCTCCTACGAGCAGTACTTC
CDR3aa: CASSFRGFISYEQYF

v_gene: TRBV11-2
j_gene: TRBJ2-5
d_gene: TRBD1
abundance: .
len: 13
CDR3nt: TGTGCCAGCAGCTTAGAAACAGGGGTGGCCCAGTACTTC
CDR3aa: CASSLETGVAQYF

v_gene: TRBV2
j_gene: TRBJ2-7
d_gene: TRBD1
abundance: .
len: 13
CDR3nt: TGTGCCAGCTCTTTGGGACAGGGGTTGGAGCAGTACTTC
CDR3aa: CASSLGQGLEQYF

v_gene: TRBV5-5
j_gene: TRBJ1-4
d_gene: .
abundance: .
len: 14
CDR3nt: TGTGCCAGCAGCCCCCGGGACTACTCTGGGGAACTGTTTTTT
CDR3aa: CASSPRDYSGELFF

v_gene: TRBV6-5
j_gene: TRBJ2-7
d_gene: .
abundance: .
len: 14
CDR3nt: TGTGCCAGCAGCCCAGGGCCAGGCTCCTACGAGCAGTACTTC
CDR3aa: CASSPGPGSYEQYF

v_gene: TRBV6-1
j_gene: TRBJ1-5
d_gene: TRBD1
abundance: .
len: 16
CDR3nt: TGTGCCAGCAGTGATTGGTCCGGGACAGGGTATCAGCCCCAGCATTTT
CDR3aa: CASSDWSGTGYQPQHF

v_gene: TRBV28
j_gene: TRBJ2-1
d_gene: TRBD2
abundance: .
len: 19
CDR3nt: TGTGCCAGCAGTCCAACTAGCGGGAGAGAGTCCCCCCGGGACAATGAGCAGTTCTTC
CDR3aa: CASSPTSGRESPRDNEQFF

v_gene: TRBV6-6
j_gene: TRBJ2-7
d_gene: .
abundance: .
len: 16
CDR3nt: TGTGCCAGCAGTTCCCCAGAGCGGGCAAACTCCTACGAGCAGTACTTC
CDR3aa: CASSSPERANSYEQYF

v_gene: TRBV28
j_gene: TRBJ2-1
d_gene: TRBD2
abundance: .
len: 15
CDR3nt: TGTGCCAGCACCCCCAACCTAGCGGGTTACAATGAGCAGTTCTTC
CDR3aa: CASTPNLAGYNEQFF

v_gene: TRBV6-6
j_gene: TRBJ2-4
d_gene: TRBD1
abundance: .
len: 14
CDR3nt: TGTGCCAGCAGCCTCGACAGGGGTCGGGGCATTCAGTACTTC
CDR3aa: CASSLDRGRGIQYF

v_gene: TRBV28
j_gene: TRBJ2-5
d_gene: TRBD1
abundance: .
len: 16
CDR3nt: TGTGCCAGCAGTAGTTACGGGACAGGTCGAAGGGAGACCCAGTACTTC
CDR3aa: CASSSYGTGRRETQYF

v_gene: TRBV28
j_gene: TRBJ1-2
d_gene: .
abundance: .
len: 12
CDR3nt: TGTGCCAGCAGTTCGGGAGACTATGGCTACACCTTC
CDR3aa: CASSSGDYGYTF

v_gene: TRBV2
j_gene: TRBJ1-1
d_gene: .
abundance: .
len: 15
CDR3nt: TGTGCCAGCAGTGATCGGCCGGCCGGGGACACTGAAGCTTTCTTT
CDR3aa: CASSDRPAGDTEAFF

v_gene: TRBV18
j_gene: TRBJ1-3
d_gene: .
abundance: .
len: 16
CDR3nt: TGTGCCAGCTCATCAACAGTGACGAGCTCTGGAAACACCATATATTTT
CDR3aa: CASSSTVTSSGNTIYF

v_gene: TRBV9
j_gene: TRBJ1-4
d_gene: .
abundance: .
len: 15
CDR3nt: TGTGCCAGCAGCGTATCCACAGTAAGAAATGAAAAACTGTTTTTT
CDR3aa: CASSVSTVRNEKLFF

v_gene: TRBV7-3
j_gene: TRBJ2-3
d_gene: .
abundance: .
len: 15
CDR3nt: TGTGCCAGCAGCTTAGGACAGCGAAGCACAGATACGCAGTATTTT
CDR3aa: CASSLGQRSTDTQYF

v_gene: TRBV6-6
j_gene: TRBJ2-6
d_gene: .
abundance: once
len: 16
CDR3nt: TGTGCCAGCAGGCGACCCGGTTCAACCGGGGCCAACGTCCTGACTTTC
CDR3aa: CASRRPGSTGANVLTF

v_gene: TRBV10-1
j_gene: TRBJ2-2
d_gene: TRBD1
abundance: .
len: 16
CDR3nt: TGCGCCAGCAGTTCGACAGGGGCGTCGAACACCGGGGAGCTGTTTTTT
CDR3aa: CASSSTGASNTGELFF

v_gene: TRBV19
j_gene: TRBJ1-2
d_gene: .
abundance: .
len: 14
CDR3nt: TGTGCCAGTAGTATATTTCCAGGGATCTATGGCTACACCTTC
CDR3aa: CASSIFPGIYGYTF

v_gene: TRBV9
j_gene: TRBJ1-5
d_gene: .
abundance: .
len: 13
CDR3nt: TGTGCCAGCAGCGTAGTCGGTAATCAGCCCCAGCATTTT
CDR3aa: CASSVVGNQPQHF

v_gene: TRBV4-1
j_gene: TRBJ1-3
d_gene: .
abundance: .
len: 14
CDR3nt: TGCGCCAGCAGCCAAAGTTGGGCAGGAAACACCATATATTTT
CDR3aa: CASSQSWAGNTIYF

v_gene: TRBV7-9
j_gene: TRBJ2-4
d_gene: .
abundance: .
len: 15
CDR3nt: TGTGCCAGCAGCGTCACTGGGGGGGCCAAAAACATTCAGTACTTC
CDR3aa: CASSVTGGAKNIQYF

v_gene: TRBV19
j_gene: TRBJ2-3
d_gene: TRBD1
abundance: .
len: 15
CDR3nt: TGTGCCAGTAGTATAGTGACAGGGTCTGGAGATACGCAGTATTTT
CDR3aa: CASSIVTGSGDTQYF

v_gene: TRBV28
j_gene: TRBJ2-2
d_gene: .
abundance: .
len: 13
CDR3nt: TGTGCCAGCAGTCCCAGACAGACCGGGGAGCTGTTTTTT
CDR3aa: CASSPRQTGELFF